The 24 T cell receptor beta chains presented below share a single source sample, sequenced in a study of regulatory T cells in long-lasting Graves disease. TCR beta libraries were built with iRepertoire HTBI primers and Arm-PCR of CDR3 regions. TCRdb recomputed calls from the multiplex PCR reads with MiXCR, one row per CDR3 protein. The table has approximately 400,000 distinct CDR3 sequences, more than 12% seen once. Time point: newly diagnosed GD, antithyroid drugs for less than 3 months. Isolated PBMC RNA provided the starting material for the TCR library. Another study also made use of these data, one on T cells in Graves' hyperthyroidism and ophthalmopathy.

Sequencing was performed on peripheral blood mononuclear cells (PBMCs), taken at new diagnosis, from a patient treated with antithyroid drugs. These receptors came from a woman aged 25 to 39 with Graves disease.

There are many counts of this clonotype. V usage is TRBV29-1 and J usage is TRBJ2-1; 7 bases map to TRBD2. Trimming at V came to 4 bases and at J to 0 bases, leaving 0 bases not matched to a gene. The CDR3 extends over 13 amino acids. Germline V gene data show CDR1 as SQVTM and CDR2 as ANQGSEA. The CDR3, as DNA: TGCAGCGTTGGCGGGGGCTCCTACAATGAGCAGTTCTTC. Translation gives CSVGGGSYNEQFF.

This clonotype was found many times. The chain joins TRBV29-1 to TRBJ2-1, with TRBD2 identical over 13 bases. After removal of 3 bases from V and 9 bases from J, the junction contained 2 bases not matched to a gene. The CDR3 has 13 residues. The germline V gene encodes CDR1 SQVTM and CDR2 ANQGSEA. DNA for the CDR3: TGCAGCGTTGAGACTAGCGGGAGGCCTGAGCAGTTCTTC. This codes for CSVETSGRPEQFF.

V gene TRBV9 combines with J gene TRBJ2-2; the D gene is possibly TRBD2 (5 bases). CDR3 length equals 15 residues. Germline V lookup: CDR1 SGDLS, CDR2 YYNGEE. Trimming left V 4 bases short and J 6 bases short, with 16 bases between. The CDR3 region has the DNA TGTGCCAGCAGCACCCCACATCTAGCCTCCGGGGAGCTGTTTTTT. This translates into CASSTPHLASGELFF.

This clonotype was counted many times. The chain links TRBV12-3 or TRBV12-4 to TRBJ1-5; TRBD1 matches at 7 bases. V lost 8 bases to trimming and J lost 5 bases; unmatched junction nucleotides: 6. The CDR3 runs 13 residues. The DNA for the CDR3 is TGTGCCAGCCAGGGGGGCGGGGATCAGCCCCAGCATTTT. Its translation is CASQGGGDQPQHF.

The table lists this clonotype with many counts. The genes are TRBV3-1 and TRBJ1-4; 9 bases are a match to TRBD1. The V segment lost 3 bases and the J segment 7 bases; nucleotides outside the gene matches: 9. Per the germline V gene, CDR1 is LGHDT and CDR2 is YNNKEL (reference sequence). The CDR3 is 16 residues long. The CDR3 sequence: CASSHPTGGAGEKLFF. In DNA, the CDR3 is TGTGCCAGCAGCCATCCCACAGGGGGCGCCGGTGAAAAACTGTTTTTT. The full variable domain, in which reference TRBV3-1 and TRBJ1-4 provide the parts outside the CDR3, is DTAVSQTPKYLVTQMGNDKSIKCEQNLGHDTMYWYKQDSKKFLKIMFSYNNKELIINETVPNRFSPKSPDKAHLNLHINSLELGDSAVYFCASSHPTGGAGEKLFFGSGTQLSVL.

For this clonotype: A much more abundant neighbour one base away suggests this may be a read error. This chain joins TRBV6-1 and TRBJ1-2; 8 nucleotides match TRBD1. Losses at the gene ends were 5 bases for V and 8 bases for J; bases not matched to a gene: 1. The CDR3 extends over 11 amino acids. The germline gives CDR1 MNHNS, CDR2 SASEGT. The DNA for the CDR3 is TGTGCCAGCAGTCAGGGGGCCGGCTACACCTTC. Its translation is CASSQGAGYTF.

The rearrangement links TRBV24-1 to TRBJ2-1; 13 nucleotides agree with TRBD2. Germline lookup yields CDR1 KGHDR and CDR2 SFDVKD. Trimming cost V 3 bases and J 10 bases; bases outside gene matches: 8. This CDR3 is built from 16 residues. CDR3 amino acids: CATSDHWTSGSGEQFF. The CDR3 DNA reads TGTGCCACCAGTGATCATTGGACTAGCGGGAGTGGGGAGCAGTTCTTC.

In this sample, this clonotype turned up many times. The chain joins TRBV30 to TRBJ1-5; the D gene is possibly TRBD1 (6 bases). The germline V gene encodes CDR1 GTSNPN and CDR2 SVGIG (reference sequence). This CDR3 is 14 amino acids long. The germline V and J ends were trimmed by 5 bases and 5 bases, with 16 bases remaining between them. CDR3 sequence reads: CAWGNGQGYQPQHF. The CDR3 coding sequence is TGTGCCTGGGGTAATGGGCAGGGGTATCAGCCCCAGCATTTT. Using reference TRBV30 and TRBJ1-5 for the parts outside the CDR3, the full variable domain is SQTIHQWPATLVQPVGSPLSLECTVEGTSNPNLYWYRQAAGRGLQLLFYSVGIGQISSEVPQNLSASRPQDRQFILSSKKLLLSDSGFYLCAWGNGQGYQPQHFGDGTRLSIL.

This clonotype turned up a few times. The chain recombines TRBV14 with TRBJ1-1; D ambiguous. The CDR3 is made up of 13 amino acids. Per the germline V gene, CDR1 is SGHDN and CDR2 is FVKESK. Trimming took off 1 base at V and 2 bases at J, with 5 bases between the two ends. Here the CDR3 reads CASSQGFNTEAFF. CDR3 nucleotide sequence: TGTGCCAGCAGCCAAGGGTTTAACACTGAAGCTTTCTTT.

With respect to this clonotype: Possible read error: a much larger clone is one base away. The V gene is TRBV5-6, the J gene TRBJ2-1, with D perhaps TRBD1 or TRBD2 (5 bases each). Germline values: CDR1 SGHDT, CDR2 YYEEEE. V shed 4 bases and J shed 2 bases, with 22 bases lying between them. The CDR3 is made up of 18 amino acids. The CDR3 sequence: CASSPGPDEVWPYNEQFF. The CDR3 bases are TGTGCCAGCAGCCCGGGACCGGACGAAGTATGGCCCTACAATGAGCAGTTCTTC.

The table lists this clonotype with many counts. The rearrangement links TRBV7-3 to TRBJ2-5, with a possible D match to TRBD2 (6 bases). Germline V CDR1 and CDR2: SGHTA, FQGTGA. This CDR3 comprises 14 residues. V was trimmed by 4 bases and J by 4 bases, leaving 13 bases between them. This CDR3 reads CASSSHGGGETQYF. The CDR3 DNA reads TGTGCCAGCAGCTCGCACGGGGGAGGAGAGACCCAGTACTTC.

The rearrangement uses TRBV7-2 and TRBJ1-1; a weak D match, TRBD1 (5 bases). CDR1 and CDR2 (germline): SGHTA, FQGNSA. This CDR3 is 17 amino acids long. Trimming left V 2 bases short and J 0 bases short, with 16 bases between. The CDR3 spells CASSLYVAGRMNTEAFF. The CDR3 bases are TGTGCCAGCAGCTTATATGTAGCGGGACGAATGAACACTGAAGCTTTCTTT. Full variable domain (remainder filled in from reference TRBV7-2 and TRBJ1-1): GAGVSQSPSNKVTEKGKDVELRCDPISGHTALYWYRQSLGQGLEFLIYFQGNSAPDKSGLPSDRFSAERTGGSVSTLTIQRTQQEDSAVYLCASSLYVAGRMNTEAFFGQGTRLTVV.

There are a few counts of this clonotype. The rearrangement links TRBV30 to TRBJ1-6; tentatively, D is TRBD1 (6 bases). The CDR3 is 14 residues long. Trimming cost V 5 bases and J 6 bases, with 14 bases left between them. The germline gives CDR1 GTSNPN, CDR2 SVGIG (reference sequence). The CDR3 region is CAWATGPANSPLHF. The DNA of the CDR3 is TGTGCCTGGGCAACAGGGCCTGCTAATTCACCCCTCCACTTT.

For this clonotype: A read error may be the cause here, since a much bigger clone is one base away. The chain uses TRBV11-3 and TRBJ2-5, with D perhaps TRBD2 (10 bases). With the DNA end fitting TRBJ2-1 better, the J assignment may be wrong. CDR1 SGHNT and CDR2 YENEEA come from the germline V gene. The CDR3 spans 18 residues. CDR3 in DNA: TGTGCCAGCAGCTCGGGACAGGGAGGGCTAGCGGGAGACTACGAGCAGTTCTTC. Its protein is CASSSGQGGLAGDYEQFF.

The rearrangement joins TRBV12-3 or TRBV12-4 to TRBJ1-1, with a tentative D call TRBD1 (6 bases). This CDR3 comprises 17 residues. Trimming left V 3 bases short and J 4 bases short, with 21 bases between. The CDR3 reads CASSFGTFYGLITEAFF. CDR3 nucleotide sequence: TGTGCCAGCAGTTTTGGGACATTCTATGGATTGATCACTGAAGCTTTCTTT.

V is TRBV12-3 or TRBV12-4 and J is TRBJ1-6, with D uncertain. The CDR3 length is 14 residues. Trimming pared 3 bases from V and 6 bases from J, leaving 9 bases between. In DNA form, the CDR3 reads TGTGCCAGCAGTTTCGAAGGCCGTAATTCACCCCTCCACTTT. Encoded protein: CASSFEGRNSPLHF.

This clonotype was picked up a small number of times. This sequence joins TRBV6-2 or TRBV6-3 and TRBJ2-3; 10 nucleotides align to TRBD2. CDR1 and CDR2 from the germline V gene are MNHEY and SVGEGT. Losses at the gene ends were 10 bases for V and 1 base for J; bases not matched to a gene: 5. This CDR3 has 14 residues. The CDR3 here is CAIRTSGRTDTQYF. CDR3 DNA: TGTGCCATTAGGACTAGCGGACGCACAGATACGCAGTATTTT.

This clonotype has a count of ten or more. V usage is TRBV20-1 and J usage is TRBJ2-1; no reliable D call. Trimming shortened V by 3 bases and J by 0 bases, and 18 bases separated the two germline ends. This CDR3 has 17 amino acids. Germline-derived CDR1 and CDR2 are DFQATT and SNEGSKA (reference sequence). In DNA, the CDR3 is TGCAGTGCTAGTGGGGTGAGATACCCCAGCTCCTACAATGAGCAGTTCTTC. Translation: CSASGVRYPSSYNEQFF.

Comment on this clonotype: A read error may explain this, as a much larger clone is one base away. V is TRBV6-1 and J is TRBJ2-5; D call uncertain. The germline CDR1 and CDR2 sequences are MNHNS and SASEGT. The CDR3 spans 10 residues. Trimming pared 7 bases from V and 3 bases from J, leaving 3 bases between. The DNA for the CDR3 is TGTGCCAGCAATAAAGAGACCCAGTACTTC. Translated: CASNKETQYF.

The rearrangement uses TRBV7-4 and TRBJ1-3; TRBD1 agrees at 10 bases. The germline V gene encodes CDR1 SGHVT and CDR2 SQSDAQ. The CDR3 has 20 residues. V lost 5 bases to trimming and J lost 0 bases; unmatched junction nucleotides: 16. As DNA, the CDR3 is TGTGCCAGCAGCCTAGGAGGGGGACAGGGGCCTTCTAGCTCTGGAAACACCATATATTTT. This sequence encodes CASSLGGGQGPSSSGNTIYF.

The sample holds many counts of this clonotype. This sequence joins TRBV7-3 and TRBJ2-2; 7 bases map to TRBD2. J lost 0 bases, V lost 0 bases, and 1 base had no gene match. This CDR3 is 16 amino acids long. CDR1 and CDR2 (germline): SGHTA, FQGTGA. CDR3 bases: TGTGCCAGCAGCTTAACTGGGACTACGAACACCGGGGAGCTGTTTTTT. The encoded protein is CASSLTGTTNTGELFF.

This clonotype was seen many times. The V gene is TRBV6-1, the J gene TRBJ2-1; 11 nucleotides align to TRBD1. J gave up 5 bases and V 8 bases, and 5 bases lay outside the gene matches. CDR1 is MNHNS, CDR2 SASEGT, per germline. This CDR3 region has 14 residues. The CDR3 protein is CASGRDRGNNEQFF. CDR3 DNA: TGTGCCAGCGGCCGGGACAGGGGGAACAATGAGCAGTTCTTC.

This clonotype was counted ten times or more. The rearrangement uses TRBV5-1 and TRBJ1-1, with D unresolved. Trimming cost V 5 bases and J 4 bases, with 18 bases left between them. Per germline, CDR1 SGHRS and CDR2 YFSETQ. This CDR3 contains 15 residues. The CDR3 loop is CASRMDHIWGTEAFF. CDR3 DNA: TGCGCCAGCAGGATGGACCATATATGGGGCACTGAAGCTTTCTTT.

This clonotype was observed many times. The genes are TRBV3-1 and TRBJ1-2; 8 bases match TRBD1. With 2 bases clipped from V and 2 bases from J, the junction kept 10 bases outside the gene matches. This CDR3 has 17 amino acids. Germline CDR1 LGHDT, CDR2 YNNKEL (reference sequence). CDR3 sequence reads: CASSQIQGQGNNYGYTF. The CDR3 bases are TGTGCCAGCAGCCAAATACAAGGACAGGGAAACAACTATGGCTACACCTTC.